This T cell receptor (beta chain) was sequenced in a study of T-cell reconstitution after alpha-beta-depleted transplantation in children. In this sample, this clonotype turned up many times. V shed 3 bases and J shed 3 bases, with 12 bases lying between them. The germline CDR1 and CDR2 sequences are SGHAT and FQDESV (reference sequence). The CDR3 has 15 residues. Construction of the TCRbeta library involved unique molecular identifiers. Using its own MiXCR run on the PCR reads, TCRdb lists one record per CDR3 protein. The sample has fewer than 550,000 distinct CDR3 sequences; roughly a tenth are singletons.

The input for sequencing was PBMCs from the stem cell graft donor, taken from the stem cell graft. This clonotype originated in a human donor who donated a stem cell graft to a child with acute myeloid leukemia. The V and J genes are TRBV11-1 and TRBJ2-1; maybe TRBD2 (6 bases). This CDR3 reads CASSFSRLVYNEQFF. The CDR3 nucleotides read TGTGCCAGCAGCTTCTCCAGACTAGTCTACAATGAGCAGTTCTTC.